A single sample is the source of the 10 T cell receptor beta chains below, sequenced in a study of identical twins. MiXCR, run by TCRdb on the 5' RACE reads, gives a single entry per CDR3 protein. The table shows 450,000 or so distinct CDR3 sequences, with around 24% occurring only once. These data were likewise used in another study, on T cells expressing NK-cell markers.

The sample consisted of CD4+ T cells sorted from blood. The receptors come from a woman aged 18-29 years in good health.

This clonotype was detected only a few times. This chain links TRBV20-1 with TRBJ1-2; D not certain. V lost 5 bases, J lost 4 bases, and 8 bases lay in between. The germline V gene encodes CDR1 DFQATT and CDR2 SNEGSKA (reference sequence). CDR3 length: 11 amino acids. CDR3 amino acids: CSAGSSYGYTF. CDR3 coding DNA: TGCAGTGCTGGGAGTTCCTATGGCTACACCTTC.

The V call is TRBV6-1, the J call TRBJ2-3; tentatively, D is TRBD2 (6 bases). V was pared by 6 bases and J by 2 bases, with 15 bases between. Germline values: CDR1 MNHNS, CDR2 SASEGT. The CDR3 consists of 15 residues. The CDR3 region is CASSELGGYTDTQYF. DNA of the CDR3: TGTGCCAGCAGCGAACTCGGGGGTTACACAGATACGCAGTATTTT.

V usage is TRBV30 and J usage is TRBJ2-3, with 8 bases aligning to TRBD2. CDR1 and CDR2 (germline): GTSNPN, SVGIG (reference sequence). The ends lost 4 bases at V and 0 bases at J; junction bases unmatched: 3. The CDR3 is made up of 14 amino acids. The CDR3 coding sequence is TGTGCCTGGAATCGGGGGGGTAGCACAGATACGCAGTATTTT. The encoded protein is CAWNRGGSTDTQYF.

The genes are TRBV20-1 and TRBJ2-2; D possibly corresponds to TRBD2 (6 bases). The germline CDR1 and CDR2 sequences are DFQATT and SNEGSKA (reference sequence). Deletions cut 3 bases from V and 0 bases from J, with 8 bases between. The CDR3 is 14 amino acids. CDR3 sequence reads: CSARWGANTGELFF. CDR3 bases: TGCAGTGCTAGGTGGGGGGCGAACACCGGGGAGCTGTTTTTT.

This clonotype has just a few counts. This sequence joins TRBV20-1 and TRBJ2-1; TRBD2 agrees at 10 bases. From germline, CDR1 is DFQATT and CDR2 SNEGSKA (reference sequence). This CDR3 has 14 residues. J gave up 5 bases and V 4 bases, and 5 bases lay outside the gene matches. CDR3 sequence: CSAISLAGDNEQFF. DNA for the CDR3: TGCAGTGCTATTAGCCTAGCGGGGGACAATGAGCAGTTCTTC.

The chain has TRBV5-1 and TRBJ2-2; 7 bases match TRBD1. The CDR3 is made up of 14 amino acids. Germline-derived CDR1 and CDR2 are SGHRS and YFSETQ. V trimming: 6 bases; J trimming: 3 bases; junction bases outside the gene matches: 5. DNA for the CDR3: TGCGCCAGCACCCAGCAGGGGGACACCGGGGAGCTGTTTTTT. Protein sequence: CASTQQGDTGELFF.

The rearrangement joins TRBV7-9 to TRBJ1-1; D is uncertain. Germline assignment: CDR1 SEHNR and CDR2 FQNEAQ (reference sequence). The CDR3 extends over 13 amino acids. Trimming took 1 base from V and 6 from J, leaving 9 bases between them. The CDR3 nucleotides are TGTGCCAGCAGCTTAGAACTCAGCTCTGAAGCTTTCTTT. It specifies CASSLELSSEAFF.

J is TRBJ2-5 and V is TRBV7-2; TRBD2 matches at 10 bases. Per germline, CDR1 SGHTA and CDR2 FQGNSA. This CDR3 comprises 16 residues. V lost 0 bases, J lost 8 bases, and 9 bases stayed unmatched. As DNA, the CDR3 is TGTGCCAGCAGCTTAGCGATAGCGGGAGGTTCGAGAACCCAGTACTTC. This gives the protein CASSLAIAGGSRTQYF.

DNA of the CDR3: TGTGCCAGTCGGACAGGGACGAACACCGGGGAGCTGTTTTTT. Translation gives CASRTGTNTGELFF. This chain links TRBV18 with TRBJ2-2; 8 positions match TRBD1. Trimming cost V 9 bases and J 0 bases; bases outside gene matches: 3. CDR1 KGHSH and CDR2 LQKENI come from the germline V gene. The CDR3 length is 14 residues.

This clonotype has only a few counts. The chain recombines TRBV28 with TRBJ2-1; 8 bases match TRBD2. The CDR3 consists of 15 residues. The V and J ends lost 6 bases and 6 bases, in that order; junction bases with no gene match: 10. Per the germline V gene, CDR1 is MDHEN and CDR2 is SYDVKM. For the CDR3, the DNA is TGTGCCAGCAGGTCCTCCGGGACTAGATCCAATGAGCAGTTCTTC. Translation gives CASRSSGTRSNEQFF.